These 27 T cell receptor beta chains share one sample of origin, sequenced in a study of blood T cell repertoires in COVID-19. The data were produced by immunoSEQ multiplex PCR, yet TCRdb's version contains in-frame clones alone and is incomplete. Of roughly 140,000 clones detected, 80% to 90% appear once; the ten largest clones hold approximately 10%. Sequencing was done on a sample of peripheral blood. Source of these receptors: a woman aged 45 to 65 with acute or convalescent COVID-19.

The CDR3 bases are TGTGCCAGCAGTGAAACTAGCGGGGGGGCCGAGCAGTACTTC. It specifies CASSETSGGAEQYF. The chain joins TRBV2 to TRBJ2-7; 13 bases agree with TRBD2. The CDR3 contains 14 residues. With 2 bases clipped from V and 6 bases from J, the junction kept 1 base outside the gene matches. Germline V gives CDR1 SNHLY, CDR2 FYNNEI.

The genes are TRBV2 and TRBJ2-7, with D tentatively TRBD2 (6 bases). Germline V lookup: CDR1 SNHLY, CDR2 FYNNEI. V was trimmed by 5 bases and J by 7 bases, leaving 18 bases between them. This CDR3 is built from 14 residues. CDR3 amino acids: CASSYTSKPGEQYF. CDR3 in DNA: TGTGCCAGCAGTTATACTAGCAAACCGGGGGAGCAGTACTTC.

V gene TRBV7-2 combines with J gene TRBJ2-7, with TRBD1 matching over 10 bases. J was trimmed by 7 bases and V by 4 bases; bases with no gene match: 4. This CDR3 has 13 residues. Germline CDR1 reads SGHTA; CDR2 reads FQGNSA. CDR3 region: CASSSGTGVEQYF. The DNA of the CDR3 is TGTGCCAGCAGCTCCGGGACAGGGGTTGAGCAGTACTTC.

This clone was detected only a few times. The chain carries TRBV6-4 and TRBJ2-7; 7 positions match TRBD1. From germline, CDR1 is MRHNA and CDR2 SNTAGT. Losses at the gene ends were 9 bases for V and 3 bases for J; bases not matched to a gene: 11. The CDR3 has 14 amino acids. CDR3 DNA sequence: TGTGCCAGGGGGACAGTTGGAACCTGCTACGAGCAGTACTTC. Its translation is CARGTVGTCYEQYF.

This chain uses TRBV18 with TRBJ1-5, with D uncertain. CDR1 KGHSH and CDR2 LQKENI come from the germline V gene. The CDR3 is made up of 14 amino acids. V was clipped by 1 base and J by 6 bases, with 10 bases between them. The chain's CDR3 is CASSPQSDSQPQHF. For the CDR3, the DNA is TGTGCCAGCTCACCACAAAGCGATTCTCAGCCCCAGCATTTT. The full variable domain, with the rest looked up from reference TRBV18 and TRBJ1-5, is NAGVMQNPRHLVRRRGQEARLRCSPMKGHSHVYWYRQLPEEGLKFMVYLQKENIIDESGMPKERFSAEFPKEGPSILRIQQVVRGDSAAYFCASSPQSDSQPQHFGDGTRLSIL.

Remarks on this clone: The junction departs from germline at one end; a sequencing error may be responsible. V usage is TRBV13 and J usage is TRBJ1-1; tentatively, D is TRBD1 (5 bases). CDR1 is PRHDT and CDR2 is FYEKMQ in the germline V gene (reference sequence). This CDR3 is built from 13 residues. The DNA of the CDR3 is TGTGCCAGCAGCCTAGGGGTCGGCACTGAAGCTTTCTTT. Residues: CASSLGVGTEAFF.

The chain recombines TRBV28 with TRBJ2-7; weak D call: TRBD2 (6 bases). The CDR3 contains 12 residues. V shed 5 bases and J shed 5 bases, with 10 bases lying between them. Germline CDR1 reads MDHEN; CDR2 reads SYDVKM. The CDR3 DNA reads as TGTGCCAGCAGTGGGGGGATGGACGAGCAGTACTTC. This sequence encodes CASSGGMDEQYF.

This clone occurred a few times. Other DNA sequences of this sample code for an identical CDR3. This chain uses TRBV20-1 with TRBJ2-3, with a weak D call TRBD2 (6 bases). V lost 0 bases and J 10 bases, leaving 8 bases between the germline ends. Germline loops: CDR1 DFQATT, CDR2 SNEGSKA (reference sequence). The CDR3 spans 11 residues. CDR3: CSARDGRAQYF. The CDR3 DNA is TGCAGTGCTAGAGACGGGAGAGCGCAGTATTTT.

The chain carries TRBV6-2 or TRBV6-3 and TRBJ1-6, with TRBD1 identical over 8 bases. The CDR3 extends over 15 amino acids. Losses at the gene ends were 2 bases for V and 6 bases for J; bases not matched to a gene: 3. The germline V gene encodes CDR1 MNHEY and CDR2 SVGEGT. In nucleotides, the CDR3 is TGTGCCAGCAGTTACATCGGACAGGGTAATTCACCCCTCCACTTT. This sequence encodes CASSYIGQGNSPLHF.

The gene calls are TRBV4-2 and TRBJ2-1, with 12 nucleotides matching TRBD2. The ends lost 1 base at V and 12 bases at J; junction bases unmatched: 4. CDR3 length: 14 residues. Per the germline V gene, CDR1 is LGHNA and CDR2 is YNFKEQ. The CDR3 DNA sequence: TGTGCCAGCAGCCAAGGGGAGACTAGCGGGAGGCAGTTCTTC. Translation: CASSQGETSGRQFF.

V usage is TRBV24-1 and J usage is TRBJ1-5; maybe TRBD1 (5 bases). Germline V gene data show CDR1 as KGHDR and CDR2 as SFDVKD. The CDR3 spans 14 residues. V was pared by 6 bases and J by 9 bases, with 17 bases between. The CDR3 nucleotides read TGTGCCACCAGTCCCCAGGGTTTGATATGGCCCCAGCATTTT. Translated, it gives CATSPQGLIWPQHF.

The chain employs TRBV6-2 or TRBV6-3 and TRBJ2-4; TRBD2 aligns across 11 bases. Germline CDR1 is MNHEY and CDR2 is SVGEGT. The CDR3 is 20 amino acids. V shed 2 bases, J shed 3 bases, and the junction held 15 bases outside the gene matches. Here the CDR3 DNA reads TGTGCCAGCAGTTACAACTTAGCGGGAGGGCTTACCTTGGTCAAAAACATTCAGTACTTC. This sequence encodes CASSYNLAGGLTLVKNIQYF.

CDR3 coding DNA: TGTGCCAGCAGCTCGGACAGGGGGAATGAAAAACTGTTTTTT. Translated: CASSSDRGNEKLFF. V and J are TRBV14 and TRBJ1-4; 10 nucleotides agree with TRBD1. The CDR3 contains 14 residues. Germline values: CDR1 SGHDN, CDR2 FVKESK. The J segment lost 5 bases and the V segment lost 5 bases, leaving 2 bases of the junction unmatched. Using reference TRBV14 and TRBJ1-4 for the parts outside the CDR3, the full variable domain is EAGVTQFPSHSVIEKGQTVTLRCDPISGHDNLYWYRRVMGKEIKFLLHFVKESKQDESGMPNNRFLAERTGGTYSTLKVQPAELEDSGVYFCASSSDRGNEKLFFGSGTQLSVL.

The J gene is TRBJ1-1, the V gene TRBV2; D gene ambiguous. This CDR3 is built from 14 residues. Germline values: CDR1 SNHLY, CDR2 FYNNEI. The V and J ends lost 4 bases and 0 bases respectively, with 9 bases between them. The chain's CDR3 is CASSVGILNTEAFF. The DNA of the CDR3 is TGTGCCAGCAGTGTCGGGATTTTGAACACTGAAGCTTTCTTT.

This rearrangement joins TRBV18 to TRBJ1-1, with D possibly matching TRBD1 (6 bases). In germline, CDR1 is KGHSH, CDR2 LQKENI. Trimming pared 6 bases from V and 1 base from J, leaving 12 bases between. The CDR3 has 14 amino acids. CDR3 region: CASSLGATNTEAFF. In DNA, the CDR3 is TGTGCCAGCTCTTTGGGGGCCACGAACACTGAAGCTTTCTTT.

This chain links TRBV5-4 with TRBJ2-1; 11 bases map to TRBD2. V was pared by 9 bases and J by 3 bases, with 11 bases of the junction left unmatched. The V gene's germline CDR1 is SGHNT and CDR2 YYREEE (reference sequence). CDR3 length equals 16 residues. The CDR3 DNA reads TGTGCCACCCAGCGTACTAGCGGGAGCGACTACAATGAGCAGTTCTTC. As protein: CATQRTSGSDYNEQFF.

V usage is TRBV27 and J usage is TRBJ1-1, with D perhaps TRBD1 (5 bases). The CDR3 has 13 residues. V dropped 6 bases and J dropped 4 bases, with 12 bases sitting between them. Germline CDR1 is MNHEY and CDR2 is SMNVEV (reference sequence). The CDR3 spells CASRRRGSTEAFF. The CDR3 DNA reads TGTGCCAGCAGGCGACGGGGGAGCACTGAAGCTTTCTTT.

The V call is TRBV4-3, the J call TRBJ1-1; D not resolved. The CDR3 is 14 residues long. Deletions cut 0 bases from V and 1 base from J, with 6 bases between. Looked up from germline, CDR1 is LGHNA and CDR2 is YSLEER. The CDR3 protein is CASSQEVGNTEAFF. In nucleotides, the CDR3 is TGCGCCAGCAGCCAAGAAGTCGGGAACACTGAAGCTTTCTTT.

Here the CDR3 reads CASSQDSNRGRGYTF. The DNA of the CDR3 is TGTGCCAGCAGCCAAGATTCAAACAGGGGGAGAGGCTACACCTTC. The chain carries TRBV3-1 (or the pseudogene TRBV3-2) and TRBJ1-2, with TRBD1 identical over 8 bases. The CDR3 runs 15 residues. Per the germline V gene, CDR1 is LGHDT and CDR2 is YNNKEL (reference sequence). J gave up 8 bases and V 0 bases, and 8 bases lay outside the gene matches.

The chain carries TRBV20-1 and TRBJ1-1; D gene ambiguous. The CDR3 has 11 amino acids. CDR1 DFQATT and CDR2 SNEGSKA come from the germline V gene (reference sequence). With 4 bases removed from V and 0 bases from J, the gap between germline ends came to 3 bases. CDR3 DNA sequence: TGCAGTGCTACCATGAACACTGAAGCTTTCTTT. Protein sequence: CSATMNTEAFF.

The chain joins TRBV28 to TRBJ2-7, with TRBD1 matching 7 bases. Germline V gene sequence: CDR1 MDHEN, CDR2 SYDVKM. Trimming took 3 bases from V and 2 from J; bases not matched to a gene: 4. The CDR3 is made up of 14 amino acids. CDR3: CASSLGQQTYEQYF. CDR3 in DNA: TGTGCCAGCAGTTTGGGACAGCAAACCTACGAGCAGTACTTC.

This clone was seen more than once but under ten times. The J gene is TRBJ2-1, the V gene TRBV29-1; 10 bases align to TRBD1. The length of the CDR3 is 19 residues. CDR1 and CDR2 from the germline V gene are SQVTM and ANQGSEA. V was pared by 6 bases and J by 4 bases, with 21 bases of the junction left unmatched. CDR3 coding DNA: TGCAGCGTGGGCCAATTTGTACGAGAACCGGGACAGGGGTACAATGAGCAGTTCTTC. Residues: CSVGQFVREPGQGYNEQFF.

The chain couples TRBV2 to TRBJ1-2; 7 nucleotides line up with TRBD1. The length of the CDR3 is 14 residues. The junction had 9 bases not matched to a gene; V was cut back by 6 bases and J by 5 bases. Germline V CDR1 and CDR2: SNHLY, FYNNEI. CDR3 sequence: CASSGDSDYYGYTF. DNA of the CDR3: TGTGCCAGCAGCGGGGACAGCGATTATTATGGCTACACCTTC.

The J gene is TRBJ2-7, the V gene TRBV19; 8 nucleotides agree with TRBD1. This CDR3 region has 14 residues. The trim removed 6 bases at V and 1 base at J, leaving 5 bases unmatched. Germline lookup yields CDR1 LNHDA and CDR2 SQIVND (reference sequence). Here the CDR3 DNA reads TGTGCCAGTAGGGGGACAGGTCGGTCCTACGAGCAGTACTTC. Its translation is CASRGTGRSYEQYF. The whole variable domain, filled in from reference TRBV19 and TRBJ2-7, reads DGGITQSPKYLFRKEGQNVTLSCEQNLNHDAMYWYRQDPGQGLRLIYYSQIVNDFQKGDIAEGYSVSREKKESFPLTVTSAQKNPTAFYLCASRGTGRSYEQYFGPGTRLTVT.

The chain joins TRBV4-3 to TRBJ1-3; TRBD1 aligns across 7 bases. The germline V gene has CDR1 LGHNA and CDR2 YSLEER. The CDR3 is 16 residues long. Unmatched junction bases numbered 2, after V lost 0 bases and J lost 0 bases. This chain's CDR3 is CASSQDTGVSGNTIYF. In nucleotides, the CDR3 is TGCGCCAGCAGCCAAGATACAGGGGTCTCTGGAAACACCATATATTTT.

The rearrangement links TRBV18 to TRBJ2-7; TRBD1 matches at 7 bases. CDR1 KGHSH and CDR2 LQKENI come from the germline V gene. After removal of 3 bases from V and 2 bases from J, the junction contained 1 base not matched to a gene. CDR3 length: 13 amino acids. The CDR3 DNA sequence: TGTGCCAGCTCACCCGGGACAGCCTACGAGCAGTACTTC. Translated, it gives CASSPGTAYEQYF.

The chain has TRBV7-2 and TRBJ1-1; D remains ambiguous. This CDR3 spans 13 amino acids. CDR1 is SGHTA and CDR2 is FQGNSA in the germline V gene. Trimming removed 6 bases from V and 1 base from J, with 9 bases in between. The CDR3 sequence: CASREIANTEAFF. CDR3 nucleotides: TGTGCCAGCAGAGAGATAGCGAACACTGAAGCTTTCTTT.